These 22 T cell receptor beta chains came from one sample sequenced in a study of T cell responses to AZD1222 COVID-19 vaccine (dated by TCRdb to 2020 to 2023). Preparation of the library involved the immunoSEQ multiplex PCR assay. In its TCRdb copy, this immuneACCESS table keeps in-frame sequences only and misses some clones. Where compared with another copy, unresolved V genes explain less than half of these, and the others have no known cause. This sample is represented by about 170,000 clones; roughly nine tenths of them were singletons. The ten largest clones capture over 1% of the sample. This specimen's time point label, per the study, means: about 28 days (+/-7) after the second vaccine dose. The sequenced sample was peripheral blood, obtained 28 days after the second AZD1222 dose. The receptor source for this set is an adult who received the AZD1222 COVID-19 vaccine.

The chain links TRBV6-2 or TRBV6-3 to TRBJ2-4; possible D gene TRBD2, 7 bases. Germline V lookup: CDR1 MNHEY, CDR2 SVGEGT. V was shortened by 3 bases and J by 0 bases, with 18 bases between the two germline ends. The CDR3 runs 18 residues. For the CDR3, the DNA is TGTGCCAGCAGTTATGTTTTGAGGGGGGGCCTAGCCAAAAACATTCAGTACTTC. Its protein is CASSYVLRGGLAKNIQYF.

The chain has TRBV20-1 and TRBJ1-1; maybe TRBD1 (5 bases). The germline V and J ends were trimmed by 3 bases and 2 bases, with 16 bases remaining between them. This CDR3 is built from 15 residues. Per the germline V gene, CDR1 is DFQATT and CDR2 is SNEGSKA (reference sequence). CDR3 nucleotides: TGCAGTGCTAGTACCCCGGGACGGCTTAACACTGAAGCTTTCTTT. It is translated as CSASTPGRLNTEAFF.

As to this clone: Other DNA sequences in this specimen translate into the identical CDR3. The CDR3 is CASSPGGAYNEQFF. The CDR3 DNA reads as TGTGCCAGCAGTCCAGGGGGCGCCTACAATGAGCAGTTCTTC. V and J are TRBV27 and TRBJ2-1, with TRBD1 matching over 8 bases. Germline V gives CDR1 MNHEY, CDR2 SMNVEV (reference sequence). The CDR3 spans 14 residues. V shed 5 bases, J shed 2 bases, and the junction held 2 bases outside the gene matches.

The CDR3 here is CASSLGESSYNSPLHF. In nucleotides, the CDR3 is TGCGCCAGCAGCTTGGGAGAAAGCTCCTATAATTCACCCCTCCACTTT. The gene calls are TRBV5-1 and TRBJ1-6; D is unresolved. V dropped 0 bases and J dropped 0 bases, with 7 bases sitting between them. This CDR3 has 16 residues. Germline V gene lookup returns CDR1 SGHRS and CDR2 YFSETQ.

The chain joins TRBV12-5 to TRBJ1-1, with 8 bases that match TRBD1. With V trimmed by 3 bases and J by 4 bases, 7 bases remained unmatched. The germline gives CDR1 LGHNT, CDR2 FRNRAP. This CDR3 has 15 residues. The CDR3 loop is CASGFPKQGVTEAFF. Written as DNA, the CDR3 is TGTGCTAGTGGTTTCCCCAAACAGGGGGTCACTGAAGCTTTCTTT. The full variable domain, in which reference TRBV12-5 and TRBJ1-1 provide the parts outside the CDR3, is DARVTQTPRHKVTEMGQEVTMRCQPILGHNTVFWYRQTMMQGLELLAYFRNRAPLDDSGMPKDRFSAEMPDATLATLKIQPSEPRDSAVYFCASGFPKQGVTEAFFGQGTRLTVV.

The sample holds a few counts of this clone. The rearrangement uses TRBV4-2 and TRBJ2-5; TRBD2 matches at 11 bases. CDR3 length: 17 amino acids. Germline CDR1 and CDR2: LGHNA and YNFKEQ. V lost 1 base and J lost 5; bases outside the gene matches: 9. CDR3 amino acids: CASSQVYSGGAGETQYF. CDR3 in DNA: TGTGCCAGCAGCCAAGTCTATAGCGGGGGGGCTGGGGAGACCCAGTACTTC.

The V gene is TRBV10-3, the J gene TRBJ2-1; 11 bases are shared with TRBD2. Germline values: CDR1 ENHRY, CDR2 SYGVKD. The V and J ends lost 6 bases and 5 bases, in that order; junction bases with no gene match: 3. The CDR3 has 14 residues. CDR3: CAISGLAGDNEQFF. CDR3 nucleotides: TGTGCCATCAGCGGACTAGCGGGCGACAATGAGCAGTTCTTC.

The V call is TRBV20-1, the J call TRBJ1-4, with a weak D call TRBD1 (5 bases). Germline lookup yields CDR1 DFQATT and CDR2 SNEGSKA (reference sequence). CDR3 length equals 11 residues. Between the trimmed V and J ends, which lost 4 bases and 8 bases, there was a span of 8 bases. The DNA of the CDR3 is TGCAGTGCTACTAAGGGGGAAAAACTGTTTTTT. Protein product: CSATKGEKLFF.

This chain links TRBV5-4 with TRBJ2-5, with D maybe TRBD2 (6 bases). The CDR3 totals 14 residues. The germline V gene encodes CDR1 SGHNT and CDR2 YYREEE (reference sequence). Trimming shortened V by 4 bases and J by 2 bases, and 12 bases separated the two germline ends. The CDR3 protein is CASSLIADQETQYF. For the CDR3, the DNA is TGTGCCAGCAGCCTAATAGCGGATCAAGAGACCCAGTACTTC.

The chain joins TRBV5-1 to TRBJ2-7, with TRBD1 as a possible D gene (6 bases). Trimming cost V 0 bases and J 4 bases, with 11 bases left between them. CDR3 length: 14 amino acids. From germline, CDR1 is SGHRS and CDR2 YFSETQ. The CDR3 DNA follows: TGCGCCAGCAGCTTGGTAGTAGGGGGTTACGAGCAGTACTTC. As protein: CASSLVVGGYEQYF.

The gene calls are TRBV19 and TRBJ1-4; D perhaps matches TRBD1 (5 bases). CDR1 is LNHDA, CDR2 SQIVND, per germline (reference sequence). This CDR3 comprises 14 residues. V dropped 4 bases and J dropped 7 bases, with 13 bases sitting between them. CDR3 in DNA: TGTGCCAGTAGTACACAGGTAGGGGCTGAAAAACTGTTTTTT. This encodes CASSTQVGAEKLFF.

The chain joins TRBV4-3 to TRBJ1-2; tentative D call: TRBD1 (5 bases). This CDR3 is 14 amino acids long. The germline V gene has CDR1 LGHNA and CDR2 YSLEER. V lost 3 bases and J lost 4, with 12 bases in between. CDR3 loop: CASSHVRDLYGYTF. In DNA, the CDR3 is TGCGCCAGCAGCCACGTCCGGGACCTCTATGGCTACACCTTC.

The chain carries TRBV6-2 or TRBV6-3 and TRBJ2-7; TRBD2 matches 9 bases. V trimming: 0 bases; J trimming: 2 bases; junction bases outside the gene matches: 5. Germline V lookup: CDR1 MNHEY, CDR2 SVGEGT. This CDR3 has 16 residues. The CDR3 reads CASSYSSSGEPYEQYF. The DNA for the CDR3 is TGTGCCAGCAGTTACTCGTCTAGCGGGGAACCCTACGAGCAGTACTTC.

V gene TRBV12-5 combines with J gene TRBJ1-2, with 9 bases identical to TRBD1. V was pared by 4 bases and J by 0 bases, with 3 bases of the junction left unmatched. The CDR3 is made up of 15 amino acids. The germline V gene has CDR1 LGHNT and CDR2 FRNRAP. The CDR3 DNA follows: TGTGCTAGTGGTTCCGGGACAGGGACTAACTATGGCTACACCTTC. Protein: CASGSGTGTNYGYTF.

The chain carries TRBV9 and TRBJ1-2; D is perhaps TRBD1 (6 bases). V lost 0 bases, J lost 4 bases, and 13 bases lay in between. Per germline, CDR1 SGDLS and CDR2 YYNGEE. This CDR3 is 15 amino acids long. The chain's CDR3 is CASSVEATGIYGYTF. CDR3 nucleotide sequence: TGTGCCAGCAGCGTAGAAGCCACAGGGATCTATGGCTACACCTTC.

The gene calls are TRBV20-1 and TRBJ1-4, with 10 bases fitting TRBD1. V shed 3 bases and J 3 bases; nucleotides not matched to a gene: 13. The CDR3 covers 18 residues. The germline V gene has CDR1 DFQATT and CDR2 SNEGSKA (reference sequence). As DNA, the CDR3 is TGCAGTGCTAGTCCAAGGACAGGGGGTATTGGGGCTAATGAAAAACTGTTTTTT. It encodes CSASPRTGGIGANEKLFF.

The genes are TRBV11-2 and TRBJ2-7, with D possibly matching TRBD1 (5 bases). The CDR3 is made up of 15 amino acids. The V end was cut by 6 bases, the J end by 1 base, with 16 bases between. CDR1 and CDR2 from the germline V gene are SGHAT and FQNNGV. As DNA, the CDR3 is TGTGCCAGCAGGCCAATCAGGGCTTTTTCCTACGAGCAGTACTTC. Encoded protein: CASRPIRAFSYEQYF.

This clone was recorded once. The chain recombines TRBV6-1 with TRBJ1-4; the D gene is possibly TRBD1 (6 bases). Germline V gives CDR1 MNHNS, CDR2 SASEGT. Trimming pared 1 base from V and 13 bases from J, leaving 19 bases between. This CDR3 is 15 amino acids long. CDR3 region: CASSEGFDRWARLFF. CDR3 nucleotide sequence: TGTGCCAGCAGTGAAGGATTCGACAGGTGGGCACGACTGTTTTTT.

The V call is TRBV19, the J call TRBJ1-2; D unclear. V dropped 5 bases and J dropped 4 bases, with 17 bases sitting between them. The germline CDR1 and CDR2 sequences are LNHDA and SQIVND (reference sequence). The CDR3 is made up of 15 amino acids. CDR3 sequence reads: CASSPTGSSPYGYTF. The CDR3 bases are TGTGCCAGTAGTCCAACCGGGTCCTCACCCTATGGCTACACCTTC.

This clone was observed once. The chain employs TRBV7-9 and TRBJ2-7; TRBD1 might be the D (6 bases). CDR3 size: 14 residues. Germline assignment: CDR1 SEHNR and CDR2 FQNEAQ (reference sequence). V was cut by 3 bases and J by 6 bases, with 15 bases left in between. For the CDR3, the DNA is TGTGCCAGCAGCTTGGGCAGGGAAGGGGGCGAGCAGTACTTC. This sequence encodes CASSLGREGGEQYF.

The chain combines TRBV4-1 with TRBJ2-1; D is uncertain. Per the germline V gene, CDR1 is MGHRA and CDR2 is YSYEKL. V was cut by 0 bases and J by 4 bases, with 13 bases left in between. CDR3 length equals 16 residues. The CDR3 spells CASSQDVSPVYNEQFF. CDR3 sequence (DNA): TGCGCCAGCAGCCAAGATGTGTCGCCCGTATACAATGAGCAGTTCTTC.

CDR3 bases: TGTGCCAGCATCGGGTCCCCTGGGGGCTACACCTTC. Translating it yields CASIGSPGGYTF. V is TRBV11-1 and J is TRBJ1-2, with D hard to call. Looked up from germline, CDR1 is SGHAT and CDR2 is FQDESV (reference sequence). Trimming pared 7 bases from V and 8 bases from J, leaving 14 bases between. The CDR3 runs to 12 residues.